This T cell receptor beta chain comes out of a study of shared clonotypes between healthy human individuals. Study-level points and caveats: Sequencing depth was a factor that was expected to affect clonotype sharing among donors.

Assay: immunoSEQ multiplex PCR; the TCRdb copy retains only in-frame clones and omits some. Found here are roughly 2.6 million clones, around nine tenths of them singletons; the top ten hold around 0.15%. V lost 4 bases and J lost 2, with 10 bases in between. CDR1 and CDR2 from the germline V gene are SGHVS and FQNEAQ. The length of the CDR3 is 14 residues. To note about this clone: Its specificity is not known.

Material for sequencing was naive CD4+ T cells sorted from blood. The subset is: CD45RA+ positively selected. The rearrangement joins TRBV7-8 to TRBJ2-3; tentatively, D is TRBD2 (6 bases). The receptor was isolated from a man younger than 35 in good health. The DNA of the CDR3 is TGTGCCAGCAGCTCTACGGGAGTCACAGATACGCAGTATTTT. This translates into CASSSTGVTDTQYF.